This entry lists 13 T cell receptor beta chains sequenced from one sample in a study of shared clonotypes between healthy human individuals (TCRdb year 2020). To prepare the library, the immunoSEQ multiplex PCR assay was applied. TCRdb's version of the immuneACCESS table is confined to in-frame rearrangements and falls short of the full clone set. An unresolved V gene accounts for under half of the shortfall where checked; the remainder is of unknown origin. This sample gives roughly 1,500,000 clones in total; about 98% of them show up just once. Roughly 0.42% of the sample comes from the top ten. The sequenced sample consisted of naive CD4+ T cells sorted from blood. This sample's cell subset or site label indicates: CD45RA+ positively selected. Receptor source: a man in his thirties or forties in good health.

The chain carries TRBV5-1 and TRBJ2-2, with TRBD2 identical over 7 bases. Germline V gene sequence: CDR1 SGHRS, CDR2 YFSETQ. This CDR3 spans 17 amino acids. Unmatched junction bases numbered 14, after V lost 5 bases and J lost 4 bases. The CDR3 DNA reads TGCGCCAGCAGGTCGATGGAGGGAGGGCGACTCACCGGGGAGCTGTTTTTT. Translation: CASRSMEGGRLTGELFF.

The J gene is TRBJ1-4, the V gene TRBV10-3; D might be TRBD1 (5 bases). Trimming pared 3 bases from V and 6 bases from J, leaving 11 bases between. The germline V gene encodes CDR1 ENHRY and CDR2 SYGVKD. The CDR3 sequence is 14 residues long. The CDR3 DNA reads as TGTGCCATCAGTGATAGACGAGGGGATGAAAAACTGTTTTTT. Its translation is CAISDRRGDEKLFF.

Worth noting for this clone: This CDR3 fails to terminate in the conserved phenylalanine or tryptophan, so it likely reflects a read error. The DNA is omitted, as the CDR3 cannot be located on it reliably, and the CDR3 follows TCRdb's listing. The V gene is TRBV21-1, the J gene TRBJ2-7; the table's D gene call, TRBD1, was not cross checked with the DNA. TRBV21-1 is termed a pseudogene. The CDR3 is 12 amino acids long, termini counted. CDR3 amino acids: CASITSSLPQGY.

V gene TRBV10-3 combines with J gene TRBJ1-1; D is possibly TRBD1 (5 bases). V was pared by 4 bases and J by 8 bases, with 11 bases between. CDR1 ENHRY and CDR2 SYGVKD come from the germline V gene. The CDR3 has 12 amino acids. The CDR3: CAISAGTTEAFF. The CDR3 DNA is TGTGCCATCAGTGCCGGGACCACCGAAGCTTTCTTT.

The chain employs TRBV5-6 and TRBJ1-1; D not resolved. The germline V gene encodes CDR1 SGHDT and CDR2 YYEEEE. Trimming removed 3 bases from V and 1 base from J, with 10 bases in between. The length of the CDR3 is 14 residues. The CDR3 protein is CASSWRSSNTEAFF. The CDR3 nucleotides are TGTGCCAGCAGCTGGAGAAGTTCGAACACTGAAGCTTTCTTT.

The chain uses TRBV9 and TRBJ1-3; D might be TRBD1 (5 bases). Germline V gene lookup returns CDR1 SGDLS and CDR2 YYNGEE. The germline V and J ends were trimmed by 4 bases and 0 bases, with 17 bases remaining between them. The CDR3 sequence is 17 residues long. DNA for the CDR3: TGTGCCAGCAGCCCAGTGGAGGGGTCCCTCTCTGGAAACACCATATATTTT. Its translation is CASSPVEGSLSGNTIYF.

The gene calls are TRBV9 and TRBJ2-5, with 8 positions matching TRBD2. There are 15 residues in the CDR3. The germline CDR1 and CDR2 sequences are SGDLS and YYNGEE. Trimming took 2 bases from V and 1 from J; bases not matched to a gene: 4. As DNA, the CDR3 is TGTGCCAGCAGCGTTTCGGGAGGGTTCCAAGAGACCCAGTACTTC. Protein: CASSVSGGFQETQYF.

This clone was observed a few times. V and J are TRBV10-1 and TRBJ2-3; no reliable D call. V lost 3 bases and J 2 bases, leaving 6 bases between the germline ends. The CDR3 is 13 amino acids. Germline V gives CDR1 WNHNN, CDR2 SYGVQD (reference sequence). This CDR3 reads CASSEVPTDTQYF. Written as DNA, the CDR3 is TGCGCCAGCAGTGAAGTTCCCACAGATACGCAGTATTTT.

The chain joins TRBV18 to TRBJ1-2; perhaps TRBD1 as D (5 bases). Germline V CDR1 and CDR2: KGHSH, LQKENI. V shed 6 bases and J shed 7 bases, with 15 bases lying between them. This CDR3 region has 13 residues. The CDR3 loop reads CASSPTGIVGYTF. CDR3 in DNA: TGTGCCAGCTCTCCTACAGGAATAGTTGGCTACACCTTC. The full variable domain, rest sourced from reference TRBV18 and TRBJ1-2, is NAGVMQNPRHLVRRRGQEARLRCSPMKGHSHVYWYRQLPEEGLKFMVYLQKENIIDESGMPKERFSAEFPKEGPSILRIQQVVRGDSAAYFCASSPTGIVGYTFGSGTRLTVV.

A note on this clone: This may stem from a read error, because a much larger clone lies one nucleotide away. This specimen includes other DNA sequences encoding the same CDR3. For the CDR3, the DNA is TGCAGTGCTGGTGACCACGAGCAGTACTTC. Translation: CSAGDHEQYF. V usage is TRBV20-1 and J usage is TRBJ2-7; D is unresolved. The V gene's germline CDR1 is DFQATT and CDR2 SNEGSKA (reference sequence). The CDR3 contains 10 residues. The ends were cut back, 5 bases at V and 5 bases at J, with 7 bases in the middle.

The V and J genes are TRBV30 and TRBJ1-2; D is unresolved. Trimming stripped 4 bases from V and 4 bases from J, with 7 bases between. Germline V gives CDR1 GTSNPN, CDR2 SVGIG (reference sequence). The CDR3 contains 11 residues. The CDR3 here is CAWIYSYGYTF. CDR3 bases: TGTGCCTGGATTTATAGCTATGGCTACACCTTC. Drawing the rest from reference TRBV30 and TRBJ1-2, the complete variable domain is SQTIHQWPATLVQPVGSPLSLECTVEGTSNPNLYWYRQAAGRGLQLLFYSVGIGQISSEVPQNLSASRPQDRQFILSSKKLLLSDSGFYLCAWIYSYGYTFGSGTRLTVV.

The genes are TRBV6-5 and TRBJ1-4, with D hard to call. The CDR3 covers 13 residues. Germline lookup yields CDR1 MNHEY and CDR2 SVGAGI. The DNA for the CDR3 is TGTGTGTATGCTTGGAATCCTAATGAAAAACTGTTTTTT. It is translated as CVYAWNPNEKLFF.

This chain links TRBV9 with TRBJ2-3, with 10 positions matching TRBD2. Germline V lookup: CDR1 SGDLS, CDR2 YYNGEE. The CDR3 contains 16 residues. The junction had 10 bases not matched to a gene; V was cut back by 7 bases and J by 2 bases. In nucleotides, the CDR3 is TGTGCCAGCGCGGTAAGCGGGAGGGCTCTCACAGATACGCAGTATTTT. It yields the protein CASAVSGRALTDTQYF.